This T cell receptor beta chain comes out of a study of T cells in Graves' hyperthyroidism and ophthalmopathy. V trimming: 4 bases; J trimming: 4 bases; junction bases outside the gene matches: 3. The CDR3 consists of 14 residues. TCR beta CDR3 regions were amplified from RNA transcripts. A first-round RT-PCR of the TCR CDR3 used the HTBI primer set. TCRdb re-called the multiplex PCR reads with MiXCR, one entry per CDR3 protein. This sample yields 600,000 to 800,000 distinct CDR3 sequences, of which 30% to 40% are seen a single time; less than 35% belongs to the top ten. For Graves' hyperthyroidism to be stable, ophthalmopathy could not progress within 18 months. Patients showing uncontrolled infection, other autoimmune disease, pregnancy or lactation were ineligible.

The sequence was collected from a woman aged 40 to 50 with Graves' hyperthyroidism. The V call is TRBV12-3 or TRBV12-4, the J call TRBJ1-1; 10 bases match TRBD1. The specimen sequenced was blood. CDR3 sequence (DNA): TGTGCCAGCAGTTCGCGGACAGGGGGCACTGAAGCTTTCTTT. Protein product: CASSSRTGGTEAFF.